This passage covers 7 T cell receptor beta chains from one sample sequenced in a study of T cells in Graves' hyperthyroidism and ophthalmopathy. TCR beta CDR3 region amplification was performed from RNA transcripts. The TCR CDR3 first-round RT-PCR relied on the HTBI primer set. TCRdb redid the calling of the multiplex PCR reads with MiXCR, one entry per CDR3 protein. The repertoire holds approximately 330,000 distinct CDR3 sequences, with approximately 22% as singletons. Sequences were obtained from blood. The origin of the receptors is a woman in her forties or fifties with Graves' hyperthyroidism.

The rearrangement links TRBV20-1 to TRBJ2-7; perhaps TRBD2 as D (6 bases). V lost 5 bases and J 2 bases, leaving 16 bases between the germline ends. The V gene's germline CDR1 is DFQATT and CDR2 SNEGSKA (reference sequence). This CDR3 region has 14 residues. As DNA, the CDR3 is TGCAGTGCTGGCCTTACTAGCAGGCCCTACGAGCAGTACTTC. It encodes CSAGLTSRPYEQYF.

This clonotype was found a few times. V and J are TRBV28 and TRBJ2-7; TRBD1 matches at 7 bases. CDR1 MDHEN and CDR2 SYDVKM come from the germline V gene. With 2 bases clipped from V and 5 bases from J, the junction kept 18 bases outside the gene matches. The CDR3 totals 18 residues. CDR3 protein: CASSLRGSLRQGFHEQYF. The CDR3 DNA reads TGTGCCAGCAGTTTAAGAGGCTCCCTTCGACAGGGTTTCCACGAGCAGTACTTC.

This sequence joins TRBV7-9 and TRBJ1-1; TRBD1 matches 8 bases. Germline CDR1 is SEHNR and CDR2 is FQNEAQ (reference sequence). The CDR3 totals 14 residues. Trimming at V came to 5 bases and at J to 4 bases, leaving 6 bases not matched to a gene. CDR3 protein: CASSPRTGPTEAFF. The CDR3 DNA is TGTGCCAGCAGCCCAAGGACAGGGCCCACTGAAGCTTTCTTT.

The table lists this clonotype with many counts. Written as DNA, the CDR3 is TGTGCCAGCAGCTTAGACCCATACCTCCGCGGCTACACCTTC. Residues: CASSLDPYLRGYTF. The chain links TRBV11-3 to TRBJ1-2; unclear D gene. V was pared by 0 bases and J by 8 bases, with 13 bases between. Germline-derived CDR1 and CDR2 are SGHNT and YENEEA. The CDR3 consists of 14 residues.

The CDR3 nucleotides read TGTGCCAGCAGTTTTTTACAGCCTAGCACAGATACGCAGTATTTT. Translation: CASSFLQPSTDTQYF. The J gene is TRBJ2-3, the V gene TRBV28; D not certain. CDR1 is MDHEN and CDR2 is SYDVKM in the germline V gene. The V end lost 3 bases, the J end lost 0 bases, and 10 bases lay between the germline ends. The CDR3 is 15 amino acids. The whole variable domain, filled in from reference TRBV28 and TRBJ2-3, reads DVKVTQSSRYLVKRTGEKVFLECVQDMDHENMFWYRQDPGLGLRLIYFSYDVKMKEKGDIPEGYSVSREKKERFSLILESASTNQTSMYLCASSFLQPSTDTQYFGPGTRLTVL.

This clonotype has at least ten counts. The rearrangement links TRBV2 to TRBJ2-2; D remains ambiguous. The CDR3 spans 13 residues. The ends were cut back, 4 bases at V and 6 bases at J, with 9 bases in the middle. Per germline, CDR1 SNHLY and CDR2 FYNNEI. The CDR3 is CASSVSLAGELFF. CDR3 nucleotides: TGTGCCAGCAGTGTTTCTTTGGCCGGGGAGCTGTTTTTT.

CDR3 region: CASSMGRTSSYNEQFF. For the CDR3, the DNA is TGTGCCAGTAGTATGGGGAGGACCAGCTCCTACAATGAGCAGTTCTTC. The chain combines TRBV19 with TRBJ2-1, with D perhaps matching TRBD2 (6 bases). In germline, CDR1 is LNHDA, CDR2 SQIVND (reference sequence). V was cut by 3 bases and J by 0 bases, with 12 bases left in between. The CDR3 has 16 amino acids. The full variable domain, completed using reference TRBV19 and TRBJ2-1, is DGGITQSPKYLFRKEGQNVTLSCEQNLNHDAMYWYRQDPGQGLRLIYYSQIVNDFQKGDIAEGYSVSREKKESFPLTVTSAQKNPTAFYLCASSMGRTSSYNEQFFGPGTRLTVL.